The entry below gives a single TCR beta chain sequence along with its context. What it binds is not known. The sample belongs to a study of Graves' ophthalmopathy and Graves' hyperthyroidism. Study information: The collection of peripheral blood took place at initial diagnosis, before any treatment. Study-level points and caveats: Ophthalmopathy could be told apart from stable hyperthyroidism by a 13-signature model (roughly 90% sensitivity, 80% to 84% specificity).

Certain patients were not enrolled. These were patients with other autoimmune diseases, uncontrolled infections, pregnancy or lactation. From fresh peripheral blood, about 10 ml in volume, the PBMCs were obtained. Trimming stripped 6 bases from V and 5 bases from J, with 10 bases between. CDR3 length: 12 residues. Amplification of the TCR beta CDR3 regions used RNA transcripts (as template). The workflow started with a first-round RT-PCR run with HTBI primers and then moved on to a second-round multiplex PCR. Using its own MiXCR run on the multiplex PCR reads, TCRdb lists one record per CDR3 protein. The data hold approximately 640,000 distinct CDR3 sequences, with more than 40% observed a single time.

The specimen sequenced was peripheral blood. The receptor's source is an adult man with Graves' ophthalmopathy. The chain combines TRBV12-3 or TRBV12-4 with TRBJ2-5, with D hard to call. CDR3 DNA sequence: TGTGCCAGCAGGATCGGACGGGAGACCCAGTACTTC. Translating it yields CASRIGRETQYF.